The entry below describes one T cell receptor beta chain. The CDR3 extends over 15 amino acids. Germline V lookup: CDR1 MDHEN, CDR2 SYDVKM. The V gene lost 3 bases and the J gene lost 4 bases, with 16 bases spanning the gap. This sample is part of a study of blood T cell repertoires in COVID-19. The overall study: T cells, B-cell-depleted T cells, or PBMCs provided the cDNA or gDNA that served as material.

Original processing methods: The authors estimated nucleated cell counts from reference gene primer amplification. The repertoire was sequenced with immunoSEQ multiplex PCR; TCRdb's copy has only in-frame clones and lacks some. For V, J and clone size, that table is used; D and trimming come from the DNA. The table has more than 200,000 clones, roughly 80% seen once. This rearrangement joins TRBV28 to TRBJ2-7; a weak D match, TRBD2 (5 bases). The clonotype originates from a woman older than 75 with acute or convalescent COVID-19. Sequencing was performed on peripheral blood. The CDR3 reads CASSLDTFTRYEQYF. CDR3 DNA sequence: TGTGCCAGCAGTTTGGATACGTTTACTAGGTACGAGCAGTACTTC.